A selection of T cell receptor beta chains follows, all from one sample in a study of post-analysis software for immune sequencing data. MiXCR, run by TCRdb on the PCR reads, gives a single entry per CDR3 protein. The repertoire consists of about 820,000 distinct CDR3 sequences, with roughly half occurring once and the leading ten covering roughly 4.4%. Sequenced sample: blood. The receptor set was obtained from a girl between 5 and 17 years old with multiple sclerosis. CDR3s include the opening cysteine and the closing phenylalanine or tryptophan. The order of the fields is J gene, V gene, D gene, clone size, CDR3 DNA, CDR3 protein. The D gene is left open where the match is weak. Expanded clones are given a class, and other clones once, few, many or no size at all.

J gene: TRBJ2-7
V gene: TRBV12-5
D gene: .
clone size: .
CDR3 DNA: TGTGCTAGTGGTTGGGGGCTATCCTCCTACGAGCAGTACTTC
CDR3 protein: CASGWGLSSYEQYF

J gene: TRBJ2-7
V gene: TRBV27
D gene: .
clone size: .
CDR3 DNA: TGTGCCAGCAGTCTCCAACGGGGTGGTAGCGGCTACGAGCAGTACTTC
CDR3 protein: CASSLQRGGSGYEQYF

J gene: TRBJ2-7
V gene: TRBV29-1
D gene: .
clone size: .
CDR3 DNA: TGCAGCGTTGCCAGACGGACCAACCACGAGCAGTACTTC
CDR3 protein: CSVARRTNHEQYF

J gene: TRBJ2-5
V gene: TRBV5-1
D gene: .
clone size: .
CDR3 DNA: TGCGCCAGCAGCTTGACAGTGGCTGCAGAGACCCAGTACTTC
CDR3 protein: CASSLTVAAETQYF

J gene: TRBJ2-3
V gene: TRBV5-4
D gene: TRBD2
clone size: few
CDR3 DNA: TGTGCCAGCAGCTCGAGGACTAGCGGGAGAGCTGATACGCAGTATTTT
CDR3 protein: CASSSRTSGRADTQYF

J gene: TRBJ2-7
V gene: TRBV11-2
D gene: .
clone size: .
CDR3 DNA: TGTGCCAGCAGCTTTGAGGGGGCCTACGAGCAGTACTTC
CDR3 protein: CASSFEGAYEQYF

J gene: TRBJ2-7
V gene: TRBV20-1
D gene: TRBD1
clone size: .
CDR3 DNA: TGCAGTGCTAGAAGACAGGGTAGCGAGCAGTACTTC
CDR3 protein: CSARRQGSEQYF

J gene: TRBJ2-4
V gene: TRBV18
D gene: .
clone size: .
CDR3 DNA: TGTGCCAGCTCACCACTGGCTGGGGGAGAGCAGTACTTC
CDR3 protein: CASSPLAGGEQYF

J gene: TRBJ2-7
V gene: TRBV29-1
D gene: TRBD1
clone size: .
CDR3 DNA: TGCAGCGTTGATTCGGGACAGGGGGGCTACGAGCAGTACTTT
CDR3 protein: CSVDSGQGGYEQYF

J gene: TRBJ1-2
V gene: TRBV7-9
D gene: TRBD1
clone size: few
CDR3 DNA: TGTGCCAGCAGCTTAGCGGTGACAGGGGGGCATAACTATGGCTACACCTTC
CDR3 protein: CASSLAVTGGHNYGYTF

J gene: TRBJ2-7
V gene: TRBV9
D gene: TRBD1
clone size: .
CDR3 DNA: TGTGCCAGCAGCGGACCAGAGGGACAGGGGGCTGCCTCCTACGAGCAGTACTTC
CDR3 protein: CASSGPEGQGAASYEQYF

J gene: TRBJ1-2
V gene: TRBV20-1
D gene: TRBD1
clone size: .
CDR3 DNA: TGCAGTGCTAATAACCGGGACAGGGAGTCTAACTATGGCTACACCTTC
CDR3 protein: CSANNRDRESNYGYTF

J gene: TRBJ2-5
V gene: TRBV29-1
D gene: TRBD2
clone size: .
CDR3 DNA: TGCAGCGTCGCCGGAACTAGCGGGAGTGGGGAGACCCAGTACTTC
CDR3 protein: CSVAGTSGSGETQYF

J gene: TRBJ1-2
V gene: TRBV12-3/TRBV12-4
D gene: .
clone size: .
CDR3 DNA: TGTGCCAGCAGTATAGGCGGCTCCCGGGGCTACACCTTC
CDR3 protein: CASSIGGSRGYTF

J gene: TRBJ2-7
V gene: TRBV7-8
D gene: TRBD1
clone size: .
CDR3 DNA: TGTGCCAGCAGCTCTCAGGGACAGGTGTACGAGCAGTACTTC
CDR3 protein: CASSSQGQVYEQYF

J gene: TRBJ1-1
V gene: TRBV6-4
D gene: .
clone size: .
CDR3 DNA: TGTGCCAGCAGTGACTCGGGGGTTGGGGGTGAAGCTTTCTTT
CDR3 protein: CASSDSGVGGEAFF

J gene: TRBJ2-3
V gene: TRBV11-1
D gene: TRBD2
clone size: .
CDR3 DNA: TGTGCCAGCACCGGAGGAAGCGGGAGGGCCGTTGCAGATACGCAGTATTTT
CDR3 protein: CASTGGSGRAVADTQYF

J gene: TRBJ2-7
V gene: TRBV5-5
D gene: TRBD1
clone size: .
CDR3 DNA: TGTGCCAGCAGCTTGGAGACAGGGGCCGAGCAGTACTTC
CDR3 protein: CASSLETGAEQYF

J gene: TRBJ2-5
V gene: TRBV6-2/TRBV6-3
D gene: .
clone size: few
CDR3 DNA: TGTGCCAGCAAGGAAATCTTCGGGGGCAGGGACCAAGAGACCCAGTACTTC
CDR3 protein: CASKEIFGGRDQETQYF

J gene: TRBJ1-2
V gene: TRBV6-5
D gene: TRBD1
clone size: few
CDR3 DNA: TGTGCCAGCAGTTACATGGGACAGACCTATGGCTACACCTTC
CDR3 protein: CASSYMGQTYGYTF

J gene: TRBJ1-4
V gene: TRBV7-3
D gene: TRBD1
clone size: .
CDR3 DNA: TGTGCCAGCACTTCGGCAGGGGGGAAAAATGAAAAACTGTTTTTT
CDR3 protein: CASTSAGGKNEKLFF

J gene: TRBJ2-6
V gene: TRBV5-6
D gene: .
clone size: .
CDR3 DNA: TGTGCCAGCAGCCCAATTGGGCCGTCTGGATCTGGGGCCAACGTCCTGACTTTC
CDR3 protein: CASSPIGPSGSGANVLTF

J gene: TRBJ2-3
V gene: TRBV4-1
D gene: .
clone size: .
CDR3 DNA: TGCGCCAGCAGCCAAGATAAAGGTTTCCGCACAGATACGCAGTATTTT
CDR3 protein: CASSQDKGFRTDTQYF

J gene: TRBJ2-7
V gene: TRBV28
D gene: .
clone size: .
CDR3 DNA: TGTGCCAGCAGTTCCAACCGGGAGAACTACTACGAGCAGTACTTC
CDR3 protein: CASSSNRENYYEQYF

J gene: TRBJ1-5
V gene: TRBV2
D gene: .
clone size: .
CDR3 DNA: TGTGCCAGCAGTGAGGGGGGTAGCAATCAGCCCCAGCATTTT
CDR3 protein: CASSEGGSNQPQHF

J gene: TRBJ2-3
V gene: TRBV20-1
D gene: TRBD2
clone size: .
CDR3 DNA: TGCAGTGCTACGACTAGCGGGAGTGATACGCAGTATTTT
CDR3 protein: CSATTSGSDTQYF

J gene: TRBJ2-1
V gene: TRBV7-9
D gene: .
clone size: few
CDR3 DNA: TGTGCCAGCAGCTTAGCGACGGGGATGGAGGAGCAGTTCTTC
CDR3 protein: CASSLATGMEEQFF

J gene: TRBJ2-3
V gene: TRBV25-1
D gene: .
clone size: few
CDR3 DNA: TGTGCCAGCAGTGAACCTCTCCGACAGCGGTCGGTTGATACGCAGTATTTT
CDR3 protein: CASSEPLRQRSVDTQYF

J gene: TRBJ2-1
V gene: TRBV7-8
D gene: TRBD2
clone size: .
CDR3 DNA: TGTGCCAGCAGCTTCGCCACCGGGACTACTCACAATGAGCAGTTCTTC
CDR3 protein: CASSFATGTTHNEQFF

J gene: TRBJ2-7
V gene: TRBV4-1
D gene: TRBD1
clone size: few
CDR3 DNA: TGCGCCAGCAGCCAATTGACAGGGGAGGAATACGAGCAGTACTTC
CDR3 protein: CASSQLTGEEYEQYF

J gene: TRBJ1-2
V gene: TRBV27
D gene: TRBD1
clone size: few
CDR3 DNA: TGTGCCAGCAGTTGGGCACAGGGGGCAAACTATGGCTACACCTTC
CDR3 protein: CASSWAQGANYGYTF

J gene: TRBJ2-7
V gene: TRBV5-1
D gene: TRBD1
clone size: .
CDR3 DNA: TGCGCCAGCGGACAGGGTAATATCTACGAGCAGTACTTC
CDR3 protein: CASGQGNIYEQYF

J gene: TRBJ2-1
V gene: TRBV12-3/TRBV12-4
D gene: .
clone size: .
CDR3 DNA: TGTGCCAGCAAGACAATTACGAATGAGCAGTTCTTC
CDR3 protein: CASKTITNEQFF

J gene: TRBJ2-5
V gene: TRBV4-2
D gene: .
clone size: .
CDR3 DNA: TGTGCCAGCAGCGAGGCGGAAGTTGGGAAGGGGACCCAGTACTTC
CDR3 protein: CASSEAEVGKGTQYF

J gene: TRBJ2-5
V gene: TRBV11-2
D gene: .
clone size: .
CDR3 DNA: TGTGCCAGCAGCCACGAGACAGGGACTAAAGAGACCCAGTACTTC
CDR3 protein: CASSHETGTKETQYF

J gene: TRBJ1-2
V gene: TRBV15
D gene: .
clone size: few
CDR3 DNA: TGTGCCACCAGCAGAGATTCCCCCTATGGCTACACCTTC
CDR3 protein: CATSRDSPYGYTF

J gene: TRBJ2-1
V gene: TRBV7-9
D gene: TRBD1
clone size: .
CDR3 DNA: TGTGCCAGCAGCTTAAGCACTGGGACAGGGGTAGGCAATGAGCAGTTCTTC
CDR3 protein: CASSLSTGTGVGNEQFF

J gene: TRBJ2-5
V gene: TRBV30
D gene: .
clone size: few
CDR3 DNA: TGTGCCTGGAGTGCCCCGCACCAAGAGACCCAGTACTTC
CDR3 protein: CAWSAPHQETQYF

J gene: TRBJ2-7
V gene: TRBV20-1
D gene: TRBD1
clone size: few
CDR3 DNA: TGCAGTGCTAGAGAAGGGACAGCGAGCTCCTACGAGCAGTACTTC
CDR3 protein: CSAREGTASSYEQYF

J gene: TRBJ2-3
V gene: TRBV2
D gene: .
clone size: once
CDR3 DNA: TGTGCCAGCAGTGAAGGGTATTCGAGGGTTACAGATACGCAGTATTTT
CDR3 protein: CASSEGYSRVTDTQYF

J gene: TRBJ2-1
V gene: TRBV20-1
D gene: .
clone size: .
CDR3 DNA: TGCAGTGCTAGAGAGTGGCAGCATGACTCCTACAATGAGCAGTTCTTC
CDR3 protein: CSAREWQHDSYNEQFF

J gene: TRBJ2-7
V gene: TRBV12-3/TRBV12-4
D gene: TRBD1
clone size: .
CDR3 DNA: TGTGCCAGCAGTTTAACCCCCGGGACAGGGGGCACTCAGCAGTACTTC
CDR3 protein: CASSLTPGTGGTQQYF

J gene: TRBJ2-5
V gene: TRBV7-2
D gene: .
clone size: few
CDR3 DNA: TGTGCCAGCAGCTCGGACCGGCGGACCCAGTACTTC
CDR3 protein: CASSSDRRTQYF

J gene: TRBJ1-5
V gene: TRBV20-1
D gene: .
clone size: .
CDR3 DNA: TGCAGTGCTAGAGCCAGGGGCGGAGGAAGCAATCAGCCCCAGCATTTT
CDR3 protein: CSARARGGGSNQPQHF

J gene: TRBJ2-4
V gene: TRBV5-1
D gene: TRBD2
clone size: .
CDR3 DNA: TGCGCCAGCAGCCCTGTAGCGGGGGAAGACATTCAGTACTTC
CDR3 protein: CASSPVAGEDIQYF

J gene: TRBJ1-2
V gene: TRBV7-2
D gene: .
clone size: .
CDR3 DNA: .
CDR3 protein: CASSFGLTDTQYFGYTF

J gene: TRBJ2-7
V gene: TRBV6-1
D gene: TRBD2
clone size: .
CDR3 DNA: TGTGCCAGCAGCGACCGACTAGCGGGAGGTTACGAGCAGTACTTC
CDR3 protein: CASSDRLAGGYEQYF

J gene: TRBJ2-1
V gene: TRBV5-1
D gene: .
clone size: .
CDR3 DNA: TGCGCCAGCAGCTCGACAGTGGGAGGAGAGTTCGGTGAGCAGTTCTTC
CDR3 protein: CASSSTVGGEFGEQFF

J gene: TRBJ2-3
V gene: TRBV7-9
D gene: .
clone size: .
CDR3 DNA: TGTGCCAGCAGCCCCGAATTGAATACGCAGTATTTT
CDR3 protein: CASSPELNTQYF

J gene: TRBJ2-2
V gene: TRBV10-3
D gene: .
clone size: .
CDR3 DNA: TGTGCCATCAGTGAGCCGGGGGAGCTGTTTTTT
CDR3 protein: CAISEPGELFF

J gene: TRBJ1-1
V gene: TRBV15
D gene: TRBD1
clone size: .
CDR3 DNA: TGTGCCACCAGTGAGGGGGCTAGAGGCACTGAAGCTTTCTTT
CDR3 protein: CATSEGARGTEAFF

J gene: TRBJ2-7
V gene: TRBV4-1
D gene: TRBD2
clone size: .
CDR3 DNA: TGCGCCAGCAGCCAAACGACTAGCGGGAGGGCCTCTTACGAGCAGTACTTC
CDR3 protein: CASSQTTSGRASYEQYF

J gene: TRBJ2-1
V gene: TRBV10-3
D gene: TRBD2
clone size: .
CDR3 DNA: TGTGCCATCAATGCAAGGGTAGCGGGTGACAATGAGCAGTTCTTC
CDR3 protein: CAINARVAGDNEQFF

J gene: TRBJ2-7
V gene: TRBV5-1
D gene: TRBD1
clone size: .
CDR3 DNA: TGCGCCAGCAGCTTGAGGCAGGGGGCGATCTCCGACTACGAGCAGTACTTC
CDR3 protein: CASSLRQGAISDYEQYF

J gene: TRBJ2-7
V gene: TRBV20-1
D gene: .
clone size: .
CDR3 DNA: TGCAGTATAAACACACCAAGCTCCTACGAGCAGTACTTC
CDR3 protein: CSINTPSSYEQYF

J gene: TRBJ1-1
V gene: TRBV29-1
D gene: .
clone size: .
CDR3 DNA: TGCAGCGTTGAGGGACATCACACTGAAGCTTTCTTT
CDR3 protein: CSVEGHHTEAFF

J gene: TRBJ2-5
V gene: TRBV10-3
D gene: TRBD2
clone size: few
CDR3 DNA: TGTGCCATCAGTGGTGGTAGCGGGTTGCGGACCCAGTACTTC
CDR3 protein: CAISGGSGLRTQYF

J gene: TRBJ2-1
V gene: TRBV20-1
D gene: .
clone size: few
CDR3 DNA: TGCAGTGCTAGAACCAGACATTCCCGGCAGTTCTTC
CDR3 protein: CSARTRHSRQFF

J gene: TRBJ2-2
V gene: TRBV5-1
D gene: .
clone size: .
CDR3 DNA: TGCGCCAGCAGCCCGGGGACTGGCGGGGAGCTGTTTTTT
CDR3 protein: CASSPGTGGELFF

J gene: TRBJ1-2
V gene: TRBV15
D gene: .
clone size: .
CDR3 DNA: TGTGCCACCAGCAGAGGGGGGCGCGGGGGCTACACCTTC
CDR3 protein: CATSRGGRGGYTF